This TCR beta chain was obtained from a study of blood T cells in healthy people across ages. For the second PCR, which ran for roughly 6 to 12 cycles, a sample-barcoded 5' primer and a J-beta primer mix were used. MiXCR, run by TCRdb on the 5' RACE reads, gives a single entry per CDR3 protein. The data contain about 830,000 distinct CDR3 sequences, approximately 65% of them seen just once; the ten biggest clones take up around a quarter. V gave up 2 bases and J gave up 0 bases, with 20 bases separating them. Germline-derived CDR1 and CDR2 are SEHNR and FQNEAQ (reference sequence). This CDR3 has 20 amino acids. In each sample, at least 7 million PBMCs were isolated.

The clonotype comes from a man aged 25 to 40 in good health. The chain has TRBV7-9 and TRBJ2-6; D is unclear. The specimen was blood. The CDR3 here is CASSLHRSVAINSGANVLTF. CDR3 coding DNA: TGTGCCAGCAGCTTACACCGTTCAGTGGCTATTAACTCTGGGGCCAACGTCCTGACTTTC.